The rows below give T cell receptor beta chains drawn from one sample of a study of cytomegalovirus exposure and HLA in healthy donors. Assay used: immunoSEQ multiplex PCR; TCRdb lists only in-frame clones, some missing. The profile shows more than 150,000 clones, about 80% of them singletons. Sequenced material: PBMCs. The receptors come from a woman aged 45-59 years in good health and CMV-seropositive. Both conserved end residues are part of each CDR3. The D gene is left open where the match is weak. The size of a clone is reported for some rows only, either as once, few or many, or as a class for expanded clones.

CASSVAEDTDTQYF,TGTGCCAGCAGTGTGGCAGAGGACACAGATACGCAGTATTTT,14,-,TRBV2,-,TRBJ2-3
CASSLGTSGEETQYF,TGTGCCAGCAGCTTAGGGACTAGCGGGGAAGAGACCCAGTACTTC,15,once,TRBV7-3,TRBD2,TRBJ2-5
CASSLSRQETQYF,TGTGCCAGCAGTTTATCTCGTCAAGAGACCCAGTACTTC,13,few,TRBV28,-,TRBJ2-5
CASSPHGANYGYTF,TGTGCCAGCAGCCCCCACGGGGCTAACTATGGCTACACCTTC,14,-,TRBV6-6,-,TRBJ1-2
CASSREARADTQYF,TGTGCCAGCAGCAGGGAGGCCCGGGCAGATACGCAGTATTTT,14,-,TRBV7-9,-,TRBJ2-3
CASSDSREVDQETQYF,TGTGCCAGCAGCGACTCCAGGGAGGTAGACCAAGAGACCCAGTACTTC,16,-,TRBV7-9,-,TRBJ2-5
CACDRGPNTEAFF,TGTGCCTGCGACAGGGGTCCGAACACTGAAGCTTTCTTT,13,-,TRBV30,TRBD1,TRBJ1-1
CASSPDPGIASPLHF,TGTGCCAGCAGCCCGGACCCCGGGATCGCTTCACCCCTCCACTTT,15,-,TRBV27,-,TRBJ1-6
CATSREIARDQPQHF,TGTGCCACCAGCAGAGAGATCGCGAGGGATCAGCCCCAGCATTTT,15,-,TRBV15,-,TRBJ1-5
CASSITRGLIYEQYF,TGCGCCAGCAGCATAACCAGGGGGCTGATTTACGAGCAGTACTTC,15,-,TRBV5-1,TRBD1,TRBJ2-7
CASTRGNQPQHF,TGTGCCAGCACTAGGGGGAATCAGCCCCAGCATTTT,12,-,TRBV7-2,-,TRBJ1-5
CASSERGLGNNSPLHF,TGTGCCAGCAGTGAACGAGGGTTAGGGAATAATTCACCCCTCCACTTT,16,-,TRBV2,-,TRBJ1-6
CASSPLLGDTEAFF,TGTGCCAGCTCACCTCTCTTAGGAGACACTGAAGCTTTCTTT,14,-,TRBV18,-,TRBJ1-1
CASSLEWTGGEDYEQYF,TGTGCCAGCAGCTTAGAGTGGACAGGGGGCGAAGACTACGAGCAGTACTTC,17,-,TRBV7-9,TRBD1,TRBJ2-7
CASSYTTPSSGNTIYF,TGTGCCAGCAGTTACACTACACCGAGCTCTGGAAACACCATATATTTT,16,-,TRBV6-5,-,TRBJ1-3
CASSLAGGIYEQYF,TGTGCCAGCAGTCTTGCGGGGGGGATCTACGAGCAGTACTTC,14,-,TRBV2,TRBD2,TRBJ2-7
CASSKDREYEQYF,TGTGCCAGCAGCAAGGACAGGGAGTACGAGCAGTACTTC,13,-,TRBV7-8,TRBD1,TRBJ2-7
CASSVEPGTDTQYF,TGTGCCAGCAGCGTAGAACCAGGCACAGATACGCAGTATTTT,14,-,TRBV9,-,TRBJ2-3
CASSEGLLNTEAFF,TGTGCCAGCAGTGAAGGACTTTTGAACACTGAAGCTTTCTTT,14,once,TRBV6-1,-,TRBJ1-1
CASSLGGQDYGYTF,TGTGCCAGCAGCTTGGGGGGTCAGGACTATGGCTACACCTTC,14,once,TRBV7-2,-,TRBJ1-2
CSVESRVGVPEAFF,TGCAGCGTTGAATCCAGGGTTGGGGTACCTGAAGCTTTCTTT,14,-,TRBV29-1,-,TRBJ1-1
CASSGGFPTDTQYF,TGCGCCAGCAGTGGCGGGTTCCCCACAGATACGCAGTATTTT,14,-,TRBV10-2,-,TRBJ2-3
CASSLTTGRSGGYTF,TGCGCCAGCAGCTTGACTACAGGGCGTTCGGGAGGCTACACCTTC,15,-,TRBV5-1,-,TRBJ1-2
CASREGGSKNIQYF,TGTGCCAGCCGGGAGGGTGGGTCCAAAAACATTCAGTACTTC,14,-,TRBV6-5,TRBD2,TRBJ2-4
CASNKDYRETQYF,TGTGCCAGCAACAAGGACTATCGGGAGACCCAGTACTTC,13,-,TRBV2,-,TRBJ2-5
CASSSPAGSTPLHF,TGTGCCAGCAGTTCCCCGGCAGGTAGTACACCCCTCCACTTT,14,-,TRBV27,-,TRBJ1-6
CASKDSINTEAFF,TGTGCCAGCAAGGACAGTATTAACACTGAAGCTTTCTTT,13,-,TRBV6-1,-,TRBJ1-1
CASSLWRRDRGTNTIYF,TGTGCCAGCAGTTTATGGCGCCGGGACAGGGGAACAAACACCATATATTTT,17,-,TRBV28,TRBD1,TRBJ1-3
CASRRGNTEAFF,TGTGCCAGCAGGCGGGGGAACACTGAAGCTTTCTTT,12,-,TRBV6-1,-,TRBJ1-1
CASSLDAGRETQYF,TGTGCCAGCAGCTTAGACGCAGGGCGAGAGACCCAGTACTTC,14,-,TRBV11-2,-,TRBJ2-5
CASSQVTGLGEAFF,TGCGCCAGCAGCCAAGTAACAGGATTAGGTGAAGCTTTCTTT,14,few,TRBV4-3,-,TRBJ1-1
CASSRTGGGEAFF,TGTGCCAGCAGCCGGACAGGGGGTGGTGAAGCTTTCTTT,13,-,TRBV7-3,TRBD1,TRBJ1-1
CASSQGQLYEQYF,TGTGCCAGCAGCCAGGGACAGCTCTACGAGCAATACTTC,13,-,TRBV6-5,TRBD1,TRBJ2-7
CASSQAGTGNRNYGYTF,TGCGCCAGCAGCCAAGCCGGGACAGGGAATAGAAACTATGGCTACACCTTC,17,-,TRBV4-1,TRBD1,TRBJ1-2
CASSPTTGGPHQPQHF,TGCGCCAGCAGCCCTACGACAGGGGGGCCTCATCAGCCCCAGCATTTT,16,-,TRBV5-4,TRBD1,TRBJ1-5
CASSYGTSGGTEQFF,TGTGCCAGCAGTTACGGGACTAGCGGGGGGACCGAGCAGTTCTTC,15,-,TRBV6-5,TRBD2,TRBJ2-1
CAISVGGSNEQFF,TGTGCCATCAGTGTCGGAGGGAGCAATGAGCAGTTCTTC,13,-,TRBV10-3,-,TRBJ2-1
CASSLGLAQNPYNEQFF,TGTGCCAGCAGCTTAGGCCTCGCACAGAACCCCTACAATGAGCAGTTCTTC,17,few,TRBV7-2,-,TRBJ2-1
CASSLGRGPYEQYF,TGTGCCAGCAGCTTAGGGAGGGGCCCTTACGAGCAGTACTTC,14,-,TRBV7-8,-,TRBJ2-7
CASSFRTRQNTGELFF,TGTGCCAGCAGCTTTCGGACAAGACAGAACACCGGGGAGCTGTTTTTT,16,-,TRBV7-3,-,TRBJ2-2
CASSGVRTGTNYGYTF,TGTGCCAGCAGTGGAGTGAGGACAGGGACAAACTATGGCTACACCTTC,16,-,TRBV25-1,TRBD1,TRBJ1-2
CASSLSRLAGNNEQFF,TGTGCCAGCAGCTTAAGTCGGCTAGCGGGGAACAATGAGCAGTTCTTC,16,-,TRBV7-9,TRBD2,TRBJ2-1
CASSRNGRGVDVAFF,TGTGCCAGCAGCCGAAATGGTAGGGGTGTAGATGTAGCTTTCTTT,15,-,TRBV7-2,-,TRBJ1-1